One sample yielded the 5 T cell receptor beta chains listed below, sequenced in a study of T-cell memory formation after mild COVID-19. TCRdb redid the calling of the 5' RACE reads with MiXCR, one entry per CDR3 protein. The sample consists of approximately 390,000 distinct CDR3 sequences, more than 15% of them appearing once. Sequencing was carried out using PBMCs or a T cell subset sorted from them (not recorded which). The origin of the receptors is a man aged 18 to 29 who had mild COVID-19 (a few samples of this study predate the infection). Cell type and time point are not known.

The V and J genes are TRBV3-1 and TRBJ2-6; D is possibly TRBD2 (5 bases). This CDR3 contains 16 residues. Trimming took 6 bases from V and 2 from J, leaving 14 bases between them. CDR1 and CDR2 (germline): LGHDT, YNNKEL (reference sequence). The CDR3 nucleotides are TGTGCCAGCAGACCTCCAGGTAGCGCTGGGGCCAACGTCCTGACTTTC. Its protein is CASRPPGSAGANVLTF.

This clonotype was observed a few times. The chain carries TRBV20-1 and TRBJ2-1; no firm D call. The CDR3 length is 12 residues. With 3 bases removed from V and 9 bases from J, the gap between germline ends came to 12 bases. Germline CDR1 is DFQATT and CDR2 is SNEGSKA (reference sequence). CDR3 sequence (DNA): TGCAGTGCTAGCCCCTTTAGTGGTGAGCAGTTCTTC. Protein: CSASPFSGEQFF.

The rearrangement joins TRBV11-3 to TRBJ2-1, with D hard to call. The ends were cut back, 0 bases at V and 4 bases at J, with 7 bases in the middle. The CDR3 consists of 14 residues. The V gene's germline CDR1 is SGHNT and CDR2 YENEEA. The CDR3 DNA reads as TGTGCCAGCAGCTTAGAGACGGATTACAATGAGCAGTTCTTC. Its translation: CASSLETDYNEQFF. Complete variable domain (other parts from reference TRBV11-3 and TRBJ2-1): EAGVVQSPRYKIIEKKQPVAFWCNPISGHNTLYWYLQNLGQGPELLIRYENEEAVDDSQLPKDRFSAERLKGVDSTLKIQPAELGDSAVYLCASSLETDYNEQFFGPGTRLTVL.

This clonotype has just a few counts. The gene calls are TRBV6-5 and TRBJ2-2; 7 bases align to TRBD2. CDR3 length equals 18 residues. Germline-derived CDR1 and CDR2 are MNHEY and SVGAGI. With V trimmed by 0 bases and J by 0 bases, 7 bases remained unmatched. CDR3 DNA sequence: TGTGCCAGCAGTTACTCCCTTGGGAGGGCCGCGAACACCGGGGAGCTGTTTTTT. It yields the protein CASSYSLGRAANTGELFF.

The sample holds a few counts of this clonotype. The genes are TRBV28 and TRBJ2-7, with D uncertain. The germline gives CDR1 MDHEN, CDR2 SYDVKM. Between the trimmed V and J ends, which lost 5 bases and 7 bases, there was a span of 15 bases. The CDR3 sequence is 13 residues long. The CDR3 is CASSVGDNQEQYV. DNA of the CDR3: TGTGCCAGCAGTGTCGGAGACAACCAGGAGCAGTACGTC.